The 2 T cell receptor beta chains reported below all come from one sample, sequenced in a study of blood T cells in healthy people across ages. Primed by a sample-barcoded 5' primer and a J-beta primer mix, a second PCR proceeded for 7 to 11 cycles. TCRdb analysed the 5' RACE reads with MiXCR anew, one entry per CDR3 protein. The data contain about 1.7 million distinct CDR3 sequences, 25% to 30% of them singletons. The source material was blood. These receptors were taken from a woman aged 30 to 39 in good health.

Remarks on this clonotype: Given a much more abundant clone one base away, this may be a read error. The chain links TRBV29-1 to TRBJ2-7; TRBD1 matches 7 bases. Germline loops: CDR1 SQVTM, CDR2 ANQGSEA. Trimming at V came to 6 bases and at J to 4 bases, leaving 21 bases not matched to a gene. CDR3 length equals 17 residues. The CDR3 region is CSVEGLRQGSLSYEQYF. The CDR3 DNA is TGCAGCGTCGAGGGGTTAAGACAGGGTTCCTTATCTTACGAGCAGTACTTC.

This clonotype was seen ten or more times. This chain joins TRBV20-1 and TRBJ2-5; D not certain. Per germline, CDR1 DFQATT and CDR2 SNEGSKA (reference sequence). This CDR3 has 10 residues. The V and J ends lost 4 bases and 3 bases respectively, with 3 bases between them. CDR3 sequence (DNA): TGCAGTGCTATGGAAGAGACCCAGTACTTC. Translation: CSAMEETQYF.